The 24 T cell receptor beta chains presented below share a single source sample, sequenced in a study of neurological immune-mediated disorders. TCRdb fed the 5' RACE reads into MiXCR, producing one record per CDR3 protein. The table lists around 17,000 distinct CDR3 sequences, about 20% of them singletons. Sequencing was done on a sample of PBMCs. The receptors here all came from a man in his fifties in good health.

Many counts were recorded for this clonotype. V is TRBV20-1 and J is TRBJ1-1; D not certain. V was pared by 3 bases and J by 2 bases, with 19 bases between. The V gene's germline CDR1 is DFQATT and CDR2 SNEGSKA (reference sequence). CDR3 length equals 16 residues. The CDR3 DNA is TGCAGTGCTAGTGGGTTCGGTAGGGCCCTTAACACTGAAGCTTTCTTT. It specifies CSASGFGRALNTEAFF.

The chain recombines TRBV4-3 with TRBJ2-1; 11 bases agree with TRBD2. V dropped 4 bases and J dropped 3; count of bases not matched to a gene: 5. Germline V CDR1 and CDR2: LGHNA, YSLEER. This CDR3 contains 16 residues. The CDR3 loop is CASSPEGTSGYNEQFF. The CDR3 bases are TGCGCCAGCAGCCCAGAAGGGACTAGCGGCTACAATGAGCAGTTCTTC.

This clonotype was recorded at least ten times. The chain links TRBV20-1 to TRBJ2-3, with D unclear. With 3 bases removed from V and 6 bases from J, the gap between germline ends came to 13 bases. Germline V gives CDR1 DFQATT, CDR2 SNEGSKA (reference sequence). The CDR3 totals 13 residues. This CDR3 is CSASKGYFDTQYF. CDR3 DNA: TGCAGTGCTAGTAAAGGCTACTTTGATACGCAGTATTTT.

This clonotype was counted many times. The rearrangement joins TRBV5-1 to TRBJ2-1, with D tentatively TRBD2 (6 bases). There are 13 residues in the CDR3. Trimming took off 8 bases at V and 9 bases at J, with 18 bases between the two ends. From germline, CDR1 is SGHRS and CDR2 YFSETQ. The CDR3 DNA sequence: TGCGCCAGTGGGTGGGACTCTCGGGGTGAGCAGTTCTTC. Translated: CASGWDSRGEQFF.

The chain links TRBV6-1 to TRBJ2-4, with TRBD2 matching 8 bases. With 11 bases clipped from V and 7 bases from J, the junction kept 10 bases outside the gene matches. The germline gives CDR1 MNHNS, CDR2 SASEGT. This CDR3 contains 13 residues. Here the CDR3 reads CAAATSVGNIQYF. The CDR3 DNA reads TGTGCCGCGGCGACTAGCGTGGGGAACATTCAGTACTTC.

The table lists this clonotype with many counts. V is TRBV30 and J is TRBJ2-7; D not resolved. The V and J ends lost 1 base and 3 bases respectively, with 16 bases between them. CDR1 is GTSNPN, CDR2 SVGIG, per germline (reference sequence). CDR3 length equals 15 residues. In DNA form, the CDR3 reads TGTGCCTGGAGTGCCTTATGGCCGTTGGACTACGAGCAGTACTTC. Translation: CAWSALWPLDYEQYF.

This clonotype rates as medium-sized (0.01 to 0.1%). The chain couples TRBV20-1 to TRBJ2-7; D not certain. This CDR3 has 12 residues. V was trimmed by 2 bases and J by 0 bases, leaving 5 bases between them. Looked up from germline, CDR1 is DFQATT and CDR2 is SNEGSKA (reference sequence). The CDR3 sequence: CSARLNSYEQYF. CDR3 DNA sequence: TGCAGTGCTAGACTTAACTCCTACGAGCAGTACTTC.

This clonotype counts as medium-sized. DNA for the CDR3: TGCAGTGCTAGAGGCAGGGGTGGAAACACCATATATTTT. Residues: CSARGRGGNTIYF. The chain carries TRBV20-1 and TRBJ1-3, with a possible D match to TRBD1 (6 bases). Trimming removed 1 base from V and 3 bases from J, with 7 bases in between. The germline gives CDR1 DFQATT, CDR2 SNEGSKA (reference sequence). The CDR3 is 13 amino acids.

The chain combines TRBV28 with TRBJ2-1; 7 bases are a match to TRBD2. The CDR3 spans 14 residues. The V and J ends lost 8 bases and 5 bases, in that order; junction bases with no gene match: 9. The germline CDR1 and CDR2 sequences are MDHEN and SYDVKM. CDR3 nucleotide sequence: TGTGCCAGCGCCGGGACTACCGGAAACAATGAGCAGTTCTTC. Encoded protein: CASAGTTGNNEQFF.

Many counts were recorded for this clonotype. The chain has TRBV28 and TRBJ1-5; 10 nucleotides align to TRBD1. Losses at the gene ends were 6 bases for V and 2 bases for J; bases not matched to a gene: 10. The CDR3 covers 17 residues. CDR1 MDHEN and CDR2 SYDVKM come from the germline V gene. In nucleotides, the CDR3 is TGTGCCAGCAGCCCACGGGACAGGGGAAGGGGCAATCAGCCCCAGCATTTT. It yields the protein CASSPRDRGRGNQPQHF.

This clonotype was found many times. The CDR3 DNA reads as TGCAGTGCTAGAAAAGCGGGGAGGTTAACTAATGAGCAGTTCTTC. It translates to CSARKAGRLTNEQFF. The rearrangement joins TRBV20-1 to TRBJ2-1; 7 nucleotides match TRBD2. Germline V gene sequence: CDR1 DFQATT, CDR2 SNEGSKA (reference sequence). J lost 7 bases, V lost 2 bases, and 11 bases had no gene match. The CDR3 runs 15 residues.

This clonotype occurred a few times. The chain combines TRBV2 with TRBJ2-1; tentative D call: TRBD2 (5 bases). Germline CDR1 reads SNHLY; CDR2 reads FYNNEI. The CDR3 is 14 amino acids. Trimming cost V 4 bases and J 7 bases, with 14 bases left between them. CDR3 sequence (DNA): TGTGCCAGCAGTGTTAGCGTGTTTGTGAATGAGCAGTTCTTC. It yields the protein CASSVSVFVNEQFF.

The V and J genes are TRBV5-1 and TRBJ1-3; D gene unclear. Germline CDR1 reads SGHRS; CDR2 reads YFSETQ. V lost 3 bases, J lost 0 bases, and 4 bases lay in between. The CDR3 is 13 residues long. CDR3 DNA: TGCGCCAGCAGCTCAAACTCTGGAAACACCATATATTTT. Its protein is CASSSNSGNTIYF.

Ten or more counts support this clonotype. This rearrangement joins TRBV12-3 or TRBV12-4 to TRBJ2-1; D could derive from TRBD1 or TRBD2 (5 bases each). The V end lost 5 bases, the J end lost 6 bases, and 11 bases lay between the germline ends. The CDR3 consists of 13 residues. The CDR3 DNA reads as TGTGCCAGCAGTCCCAGGGCGGGCAATGAGCAGTTCTTC. Protein: CASSPRAGNEQFF.

This sequence joins TRBV6-5 and TRBJ2-1; 12 bases match TRBD2. The trim removed 6 bases at V and 8 bases at J, leaving 8 bases unmatched. Germline CDR1 reads MNHEY; CDR2 reads SVGAGI. This CDR3 is built from 15 residues. For the CDR3, the DNA is TGTGCCAGCAGCCGACTAGCGGGAGAAACCTATGAGCAGTTCTTC. Protein product: CASSRLAGETYEQFF.

The chain employs TRBV29-1 and TRBJ1-2; D may be TRBD1 (6 bases). The CDR3 loop spans 13 amino acids. The V end lost 7 bases, the J end lost 2 bases, and 14 bases lay between the germline ends. Germline-derived CDR1 and CDR2 are SQVTM and ANQGSEA. CDR3 residues: CSAQDSTNYGYTF. CDR3 bases: TGCAGCGCCCAGGACAGCACGAACTATGGCTACACCTTC.

The CDR3 sequence is CVSSGGNQPQHF. The CDR3 coding sequence is TGTGTCAGCAGCGGGGGGAATCAACCCCAGCATTTT. The V and J genes are TRBV3-2 and TRBJ1-5; the table's D call, TRBD1, was not checked against the DNA. TRBV3-2 is classified as a pseudogene. This CDR3 has 12 amino acids.

The CDR3 nucleotides read TGTGCCAGCAGCCAAGATTTTGGGGTGTCAGATACGCAGTATTTT. The encoded protein is CASSQDFGVSDTQYF. This rearrangement joins TRBV4-2 to TRBJ2-3; no clear D gene. V shed 0 bases and J shed 4 bases, with 11 bases lying between them. Germline loops: CDR1 LGHNA, CDR2 YNFKEQ. The CDR3 covers 15 residues.

The chain has TRBV5-1 and TRBJ2-1; TRBD2 aligns across 8 bases. Germline V gene data show CDR1 as SGHRS and CDR2 as YFSETQ. The J segment lost 6 bases and the V segment lost 5 bases, leaving 4 bases of the junction unmatched. The CDR3 is made up of 13 amino acids. The CDR3 DNA reads as TGCGCCAGCAGAGCGGGAGTAGGCAATGAGCAGTTCTTC. This encodes CASRAGVGNEQFF.

This chain uses TRBV5-6 with TRBJ1-2, with 8 bases lining up with TRBD1. CDR3 size: 15 residues. In germline, CDR1 is SGHDT, CDR2 YYEEEE. V lost 0 bases and J lost 7; bases outside the gene matches: 8. CDR3 residues: CASSLGGTGPFGYTF. The CDR3 bases are TGTGCCAGCAGCTTGGGCGGGACAGGCCCATTTGGCTACACCTTC.

In this sample, this clonotype turned up many times. The V call is TRBV15, the J call TRBJ2-7; a weak D match, TRBD2 (6 bases). With 4 bases removed from V and 1 base from J, the gap between germline ends came to 17 bases. The CDR3 spans 16 residues. CDR1 is LNHNV and CDR2 is YYDKDF in the germline V gene (reference sequence). This CDR3 reads CATSNSREILSYEQYF. CDR3 nucleotide sequence: TGTGCCACCAGCAATTCCCGGGAGATCCTATCCTACGAGCAGTACTTC.

This clonotype is classed as medium-sized (0.01 to 0.1%). This chain uses TRBV20-1 with TRBJ2-3; 8 nucleotides align to TRBD2. The CDR3 loop spans 14 amino acids. The germline V gene has CDR1 DFQATT and CDR2 SNEGSKA (reference sequence). The junction had 8 bases not matched to a gene; V was cut back by 5 bases and J by 4 bases. The CDR3 DNA reads TGCAGTGCTGGACTAGCTGTTTATCCAGATACGCAGTATTTT. It encodes CSAGLAVYPDTQYF.

Many counts were recorded for this clonotype. V usage is TRBV20-1 and J usage is TRBJ2-7; maybe TRBD2 (5 bases). CDR3 length equals 15 residues. The V gene lost 3 bases and the J gene lost 0 bases, with 15 bases spanning the gap. Germline lookup yields CDR1 DFQATT and CDR2 SNEGSKA (reference sequence). The DNA for the CDR3 is TGCAGTGCTAGTGGGAGTCAGTCCGGCTCCTACGAGCAGTACTTC. This encodes CSASGSQSGSYEQYF.

The table lists this clonotype with many counts. This chain connects TRBV5-1 to TRBJ2-2; D is ambiguous. The ends were cut back, 5 bases at V and 1 base at J, with 6 bases in the middle. The CDR3 is made up of 13 amino acids. Looked up from germline, CDR1 is SGHRS and CDR2 is YFSETQ. The CDR3 region has the DNA TGCGCCAGCAGGGAGCAGAACACCGGGGAGCTGTTTTTT. Encoded protein: CASREQNTGELFF.